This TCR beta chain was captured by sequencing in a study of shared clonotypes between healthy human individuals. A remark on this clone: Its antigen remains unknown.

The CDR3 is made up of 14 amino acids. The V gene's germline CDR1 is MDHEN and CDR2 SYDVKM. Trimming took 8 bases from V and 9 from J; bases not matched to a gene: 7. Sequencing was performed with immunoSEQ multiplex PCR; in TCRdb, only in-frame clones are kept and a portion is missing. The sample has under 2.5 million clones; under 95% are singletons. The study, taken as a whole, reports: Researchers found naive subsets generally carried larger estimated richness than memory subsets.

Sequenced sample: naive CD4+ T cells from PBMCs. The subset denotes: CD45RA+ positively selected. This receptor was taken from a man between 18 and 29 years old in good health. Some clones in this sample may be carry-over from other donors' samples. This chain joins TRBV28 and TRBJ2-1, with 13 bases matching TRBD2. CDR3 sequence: CASVWTSGSSEQFF. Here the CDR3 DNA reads TGTGCCAGCGTTTGGACTAGCGGGAGTTCTGAGCAGTTCTTC.